Each of the 31 T cell receptor beta chains below was sequenced from the same sample in a study of blood T cell repertoires in COVID-19. Sequencing used immunoSEQ multiplex PCR; TCRdb keeps in-frame clones, though not all of them. The sample holds about 420,000 clones, 80% to 90% seen once. The sequenced sample was peripheral blood. The receptors originated from a young man with COVID-19, enrolled during active disease.

The chain employs TRBV6-5 and TRBJ2-1, with D perhaps TRBD2 (7 bases). Trimming removed 6 bases from V and 4 bases from J, with 16 bases in between. The V gene's germline CDR1 is MNHEY and CDR2 SVGAGI. The CDR3 runs 15 residues. CDR3 sequence reads: CASSLGGASYNEQFF. CDR3 DNA: TGTGCCAGCAGCCTAGGGGGGGCCTCATACAATGAGCAGTTCTTC.

As DNA, the CDR3 is TGTGCCAGCAGTGAATTTTACTCCTATAATTCACCCCTCCACTTT. Translation: CASSEFYSYNSPLHF. V usage is TRBV25-1 and J usage is TRBJ1-6; unclear D gene. V was trimmed by 1 base and J by 0 bases, leaving 4 bases between them. Germline values: CDR1 MGHDK, CDR2 SYGVNS. This CDR3 comprises 15 residues.

The chain recombines TRBV13 with TRBJ2-5, with TRBD2 matching over 7 bases. The CDR3 extends over 14 amino acids. Germline V gene lookup returns CDR1 PRHDT and CDR2 FYEKMQ (reference sequence). V lost 7 bases to trimming and J lost 5 bases; unmatched junction nucleotides: 10. CDR3 sequence: CASTTGGSKETQYF. CDR3 in DNA: TGTGCCAGCACCACGGGGGGATCCAAGGAGACCCAGTACTTC.

The count of this clone is one. The rearrangement uses TRBV18 and TRBJ2-5; D is unclear. V was shortened by 4 bases and J by 3 bases, with 3 bases between the two germline ends. Looked up from germline, CDR1 is KGHSH and CDR2 is LQKENI. The CDR3 contains 11 residues. CDR3 amino acids: CASSLEETQYF. CDR3 coding DNA: TGTGCCAGCTCACTCGAAGAGACCCAGTACTTC. The full variable domain, in which reference TRBV18 and TRBJ2-5 provide the parts outside the CDR3, is NAGVMQNPRHLVRRRGQEARLRCSPMKGHSHVYWYRQLPEEGLKFMVYLQKENIIDESGMPKERFSAEFPKEGPSILRIQQVVRGDSAAYFCASSLEETQYFGPGTRLLVL.

The chain is built from TRBV4-1 and TRBJ2-7; 14 nucleotides match TRBD2. The CDR3 is 20 residues long. CDR1 MGHRA and CDR2 YSYEKL come from the germline V gene. V trimming: 1 base; J trimming: 3 bases; junction bases outside the gene matches: 14. The CDR3 here is CASSQVDGPGLAGEDYEQYF. The CDR3 DNA is TGCGCCAGCAGCCAAGTAGATGGGCCGGGACTAGCGGGAGAGGACTACGAGCAGTACTTC.

The chain recombines TRBV6-5 with TRBJ1-5; D might be TRBD1 (5 bases). Germline V gene sequence: CDR1 MNHEY, CDR2 SVGAGI. Deletions cut 6 bases from V and 5 bases from J, with 11 bases between. The CDR3 is 13 amino acids. The DNA for the CDR3 is TGTGCCAGCAGAAAACAGACAGATCAGCCCCAGCATTTT. Translated, it gives CASRKQTDQPQHF.

The chain employs TRBV7-6 and TRBJ2-7, with TRBD1 matching 9 bases. Germline assignment: CDR1 SGHVS and CDR2 FNYEAQ. The CDR3 covers 15 residues. The J segment lost 2 bases and the V segment lost 1 base, leaving 3 bases of the junction unmatched. The CDR3 bases are TGTGCCAGCAGCTTAGGGGGACAGGGCCCCTACGAGCAGTACTTC. Protein product: CASSLGGQGPYEQYF.

The chain has TRBV6-5 and TRBJ1-3; D is uncertain. The V end lost 3 bases, the J end lost 5 bases, and 2 bases lay between the germline ends. CDR1 and CDR2 from the germline V gene are MNHEY and SVGAGI. There are 11 residues in the CDR3. CDR3 in amino acids: CASSYRNTIYF. DNA of the CDR3: TGTGCCAGCAGTTATAGAAACACCATATATTTT.

V is TRBV5-5 and J is TRBJ2-7, with D uncertain. CDR3 length: 15 residues. Germline assignment: CDR1 SGHKS and CDR2 YYEKEE (reference sequence). V lost 0 bases, J lost 2 bases, and 12 bases lay in between. CDR3 region: CASSLEQLSTYEQYF. In DNA, the CDR3 is TGTGCCAGCAGCTTGGAACAGCTTTCCACCTACGAGCAGTACTTC.

V is TRBV6-5 and J is TRBJ2-1; 7 positions agree with TRBD2. V was clipped by 7 bases and J by 7 bases; unmatched bases: 13. This CDR3 is built from 15 residues. Germline-derived CDR1 and CDR2 are MNHEY and SVGAGI. The chain's CDR3 is CASTRLALEGNEQFF. The DNA for the CDR3 is TGTGCCAGCACAAGACTAGCTCTGGAAGGTAATGAGCAGTTCTTC.

This chain joins TRBV3-1 (or the pseudogene TRBV3-2) and TRBJ2-7, with TRBD1 matching 7 bases. Germline V lookup: CDR1 LGHDT, CDR2 YNNKEL (reference sequence). Trimming took 4 bases from V and 6 from J; bases not matched to a gene: 9. The CDR3 loop spans 14 amino acids. The CDR3 nucleotides are TGTGCCAGCAGCCGAGAGGGGGCGGGCCTCGAGCAGTACTTC. Translating gives CASSREGAGLEQYF.

The chain carries TRBV5-5 and TRBJ2-1, with TRBD2 as a possible D gene (6 bases). V was shortened by 1 base and J by 9 bases, with 14 bases between the two germline ends. This CDR3 has 14 amino acids. Germline V gene data show CDR1 as SGHKS and CDR2 as YYEKEE (reference sequence). CDR3 residues: CASSLTAGRGEQFF. The CDR3 DNA follows: TGTGCCAGCAGCTTGACTGCGGGAAGGGGTGAGCAGTTCTTC.

With respect to this clone: Other DNA sequences of this sample code for an identical CDR3. V is TRBV27 and J is TRBJ2-1, with TRBD2 matching over 13 bases. Germline CDR1 MNHEY, CDR2 SMNVEV (reference sequence). The CDR3 runs 15 residues. J lost 4 bases, V lost 4 bases, and 1 base had no gene match. Written as DNA, the CDR3 is TGTGCCAGCAGTTCGGGACTAGCGGGGTACAATGAGCAGTTCTTC. It is translated as CASSSGLAGYNEQFF.

J is TRBJ2-3 and V is TRBV3-1 (or the pseudogene TRBV3-2), with 10 bases aligning to TRBD1. This CDR3 region has 16 residues. J lost 2 bases, V lost 1 base, and 3 bases had no gene match. Germline V gene lookup returns CDR1 LGHDT and CDR2 YNNKEL (reference sequence). The CDR3 nucleotides read TGTGCCAGCAGCCAAGGGACAGGGGGTTACACAGATACGCAGTATTTT. This encodes CASSQGTGGYTDTQYF.

The chain employs TRBV20-1 and TRBJ2-1; TRBD2 agrees at 7 bases. J gave up 4 bases and V 3 bases, and 15 bases lay outside the gene matches. This CDR3 is built from 17 residues. The V gene's germline CDR1 is DFQATT and CDR2 SNEGSKA (reference sequence). CDR3 protein: CSASLLGGGTSYNEQFF. CDR3 coding DNA: TGCAGTGCTAGTTTGTTGGGGGGGGGAACGAGTTACAATGAGCAGTTCTTC.

The V and J genes are TRBV7-3 and TRBJ2-3, with D unresolved. The V gene lost 5 bases and the J gene lost 6 bases, with 12 bases spanning the gap. The germline CDR1 and CDR2 sequences are SGHTA and FQGTGA. The CDR3 is 13 amino acids. The chain's CDR3 is CASSRSMRDTQYF. The CDR3 coding sequence is TGTGCCAGCAGCCGTAGTATGCGGGATACGCAGTATTTT.

The rearrangement joins TRBV13 to TRBJ2-1; TRBD2 matches at 10 bases. CDR1 PRHDT and CDR2 FYEKMQ come from the germline V gene (reference sequence). J was trimmed by 8 bases and V by 5 bases; bases with no gene match: 6. This CDR3 spans 14 amino acids. The DNA for the CDR3 is TGTGCCAGCAGCCCCAGGACTAGCGGCTATGAGCAGTTCTTC. Amino acid sequence: CASSPRTSGYEQFF.

V gene TRBV18 combines with J gene TRBJ1-5, with 7 bases fitting TRBD1. This CDR3 contains 16 residues. The V segment lost 4 bases and the J segment 5 bases; nucleotides outside the gene matches: 11. Germline V gene data show CDR1 as KGHSH and CDR2 as LQKENI. CDR3 amino acids: CASSLQRQGSDQPQHF. CDR3 DNA sequence: TGTGCCAGCTCACTACAAAGACAGGGTTCAGATCAGCCCCAGCATTTT.

V and J are TRBV28 and TRBJ1-2; 9 bases align to TRBD1. Germline CDR1 MDHEN, CDR2 SYDVKM. The CDR3 runs 16 residues. With 9 bases clipped from V and 2 bases from J, the junction kept 13 bases outside the gene matches. DNA for the CDR3: TGTGCCAGTCGAGCAACAGGGGGCCTCTTCAACTATGGCTACACCTTC. Its protein is CASRATGGLFNYGYTF.

The chain recombines TRBV6-5 with TRBJ1-2; no firm D call. The V end lost 6 bases, the J end lost 8 bases, and 16 bases lay between the germline ends. The CDR3 loop spans 13 amino acids. The germline V gene has CDR1 MNHEY and CDR2 SVGAGI. CDR3 sequence (DNA): TGTGCCAGCAGAACGCCGAGCGGTGAGGGCTACACCTTC. It encodes CASRTPSGEGYTF.

V gene TRBV30 combines with J gene TRBJ2-7, with a weak D call TRBD2 (6 bases). Trimming took 1 base from V and 4 from J, leaving 26 bases between them. This CDR3 comprises 18 residues. The V gene's germline CDR1 is GTSNPN and CDR2 SVGIG (reference sequence). CDR3 in DNA: TGTGCCTGGAGTGGGGGCGGGGAACGTGGGGGTTTAAGATACGAGCAGTACTTC. Residues: CAWSGGGERGGLRYEQYF.

The genes are TRBV2 and TRBJ2-2; unclear D gene. The CDR3 is 14 amino acids. Germline V lookup: CDR1 SNHLY, CDR2 FYNNEI. V dropped 7 bases and J dropped 4 bases, with 13 bases sitting between them. The CDR3 nucleotides are TGTGCCAGCATACGTGCAACGGGCACCGGGGAGCTGTTTTTT. Translation: CASIRATGTGELFF.

This clone turned up a few times. The chain's CDR3 is CASIPNSGRVSEQYF. The CDR3 region has the DNA TGTGCCAGTATCCCTAATAGCGGGAGAGTCAGCGAGCAGTACTTC. The chain uses TRBV19 and TRBJ2-7, with 9 positions matching TRBD2. The germline V gene encodes CDR1 LNHDA and CDR2 SQIVND (reference sequence). V shed 7 bases and J 6 bases; nucleotides not matched to a gene: 13. The CDR3 is 15 residues long.

The table lists this clone with a count of one. V gene TRBV5-1 combines with J gene TRBJ2-1, with TRBD2 identical over 9 bases. Germline CDR1 and CDR2: SGHRS and YFSETQ. CDR3 length: 15 residues. V lost 3 bases, J lost 8 bases, and 9 bases stayed unmatched. CDR3: CASSSYSGSLDEQFF. The CDR3 coding sequence is TGCGCCAGCAGCTCCTATAGCGGGAGCTTGGATGAGCAGTTCTTC.

Only a few counts were recorded for this clone. The J gene is TRBJ2-1, the V gene TRBV3-1 (or the pseudogene TRBV3-2); D remains ambiguous. V gave up 1 base and J gave up 8 bases, with 15 bases separating them. The germline V gene encodes CDR1 LGHDT and CDR2 YNNKEL (reference sequence). This CDR3 spans 15 amino acids. CDR3 protein: CASSQVSGTFYEQFF. CDR3 DNA: TGTGCCAGCAGCCAAGTGTCAGGAACGTTTTATGAGCAGTTCTTC.

The chain uses TRBV19 and TRBJ1-2; the match to TRBD1 covers 10 bases. After removal of 4 bases from V and 7 bases from J, the junction contained 9 bases not matched to a gene. Germline V gives CDR1 LNHDA, CDR2 SQIVND (reference sequence). The CDR3 loop spans 15 amino acids. CDR3 loop: CASSRQTGGARGYTF. CDR3 DNA: TGTGCCAGTAGTAGACAGACAGGGGGCGCGCGTGGCTACACCTTC.

Written as DNA, the CDR3 is TGTGCCAGCAGCCTCTATACTACCCCACTTGAGGGGGCAGACTATGGCTACACCTTC. Its protein is CASSLYTTPLEGADYGYTF. This chain links TRBV3-1 (or the pseudogene TRBV3-2) with TRBJ1-2, with TRBD1 matching over 7 bases. Looked up from germline, CDR1 is LGHDT and CDR2 is YNNKEL (reference sequence). The CDR3 totals 19 residues. J gave up 3 bases and V 4 bases, and 20 bases lay outside the gene matches.

This chain connects TRBV2 to TRBJ2-7; tentative D call: TRBD2 (6 bases). V lost 10 bases and J 3 bases, leaving 19 bases between the germline ends. The CDR3 has 14 residues. Germline CDR1 is SNHLY and CDR2 is FYNNEI. CDR3 in DNA: TGTGCCACCAAAGACGGGACTCAAGGCTACGAGCAGTACTTC. Translated: CATKDGTQGYEQYF.

In this sample, this clone turned up a few times. The chain combines TRBV25-1 with TRBJ1-1; TRBD1 matches 8 bases. The junction had 10 bases not matched to a gene; V was cut back by 4 bases and J by 6 bases. The CDR3 covers 15 residues. Germline CDR1 MGHDK, CDR2 SYGVNS. This CDR3 reads CASSAATGVIPEAFF. CDR3 in DNA: TGTGCCAGCAGTGCGGCGACAGGGGTTATACCTGAAGCTTTCTTT.

The genes are TRBV2 and TRBJ1-2; 9 bases agree with TRBD1. The CDR3 contains 12 residues. Germline V gene sequence: CDR1 SNHLY, CDR2 FYNNEI. V dropped 6 bases and J dropped 7; count of bases not matched to a gene: 3. This CDR3 is CASRDRGPGYTF. The CDR3 DNA reads TGTGCCAGCAGGGACAGGGGCCCTGGCTACACCTTC.

The chain joins TRBV11-2 to TRBJ2-5; no definite D call. Germline V lookup: CDR1 SGHAT, CDR2 FQNNGV. There are 13 residues in the CDR3. V dropped 3 bases and J dropped 7 bases, with 12 bases sitting between them. The CDR3 is CASSFRSYATQYF. DNA of the CDR3: TGTGCCAGCAGCTTTCGGAGTTACGCGACCCAGTACTTC.